Described below is a single T cell receptor (beta chain) sequence and its context. This entry is derived from a study of blood T cell repertoires in COVID-19. The assay was immunoSEQ multiplex PCR, and TCRdb's table has in-frame clones only and misses some. This table has 250,000 to 400,000 clones, about 91% appearing once. Germline lookup yields CDR1 LNHDA and CDR2 SQIVND (reference sequence). The CDR3 totals 14 residues. With 5 bases clipped from V and 12 bases from J, the junction kept 8 bases outside the gene matches. The V and J genes are TRBV19 and TRBJ1-6; 9 bases fit TRBD1. The TCR comes from a woman in her 30s with COVID-19, enrolled during active disease. Source material: peripheral blood. The CDR3 nucleotides read TGTGCCAGTAGTTTAACCGGGACAGGGCGACCCCTCCACTTT. Encoded protein: CASSLTGTGRPLHF.